Sequencing of this TCR beta chain was carried out in a study of T cells expressing NK-cell markers. Study information: The authors derived TCR beta repertoires from sorted CD3+CD56+NKG2C+, CD3+CD56+NKG2C- and CD3+CD56-NKG2C+ T cells. Whole-study findings and limits: Of the CD8+ T cell pool in roughly six donors, roughly 1.0-7.5% was accounted for by dominant NKG2C+ clonotypes. Similarly, these clonotypes led the CD3+CD56-NKG2C+ fraction as well in a few donors.

TCRdb re-analyzed the 5' RACE reads; it lists each CDR3 protein once, without DNA. In all, the sample yields 120,000 to 150,000 distinct CDR3 sequences. As to this clonotype: Its antigen remains unidentified.

Germline assignment: CDR1 SGHRS and CDR2 YFSETQ. The CDR3 spans 16 residues. The sequencing sample was made of blood T cells: a sorted CD56 or NKG2C T cell subset, CD4+ or CD8+ T cells, or bulk PBMC T cells (not recorded which). The clonotype was recovered from a man aged 18 to 30 in good health. This rearrangement joins TRBV5-1 to TRBJ1-2; TCRdb names TRBD1, which stays unverified in the absence of DNA. This CDR3 reads CASSFGGLGQIYGYTF.